What follows are 23 T cell receptor beta chains derived from one specimen sequenced in a study of blood T cell repertoires in COVID-19. The assay was immunoSEQ multiplex PCR, and TCRdb's table has in-frame clones only and misses some. The sample contains 100,000 to 120,000 clones, 71% of which appear only once. Sequenced material: peripheral blood. All receptors derive from a middle-aged woman with acute or convalescent COVID-19.

This chain connects TRBV28 to TRBJ2-5, with 9 bases fitting TRBD2. Losses at the gene ends were 0 bases for V and 4 bases for J; bases not matched to a gene: 0. The CDR3 runs 14 residues. Germline-derived CDR1 and CDR2 are MDHEN and SYDVKM. CDR3: CASSLWTSGETQYF. CDR3 sequence (DNA): TGTGCCAGCAGTTTATGGACTAGCGGAGAGACCCAGTACTTC. The variable domain in full, completed from reference TRBV28 and TRBJ2-5, reads DVKVTQSSRYLVKRTGEKVFLECVQDMDHENMFWYRQDPGLGLRLIYFSYDVKMKEKGDIPEGYSVSREKKERFSLILESASTNQTSMYLCASSLWTSGETQYFGPGTRLLVL.

The chain has TRBV29-1 and TRBJ1-1; a possible D gene is TRBD1 (5 bases). Germline CDR1 and CDR2: SQVTM and ANQGSEA. V lost 4 bases and J lost 4, with 13 bases in between. CDR3 length: 13 residues. In DNA, the CDR3 is TGCAGCGTTGGAGAAGGCCAGGGCACTGAAGCTTTCTTT. Its translation is CSVGEGQGTEAFF.

The chain joins TRBV7-2 to TRBJ1-6, with 10 bases aligning to TRBD1. The CDR3 extends over 15 amino acids. Germline-derived CDR1 and CDR2 are SGHTA and FQGNSA. V shed 7 bases and J 6 bases; nucleotides not matched to a gene: 6. CDR3 sequence: CASTQGDRGNSPLHF. The CDR3 nucleotides are TGTGCCAGCACTCAGGGGGACAGGGGTAATTCACCCCTCCACTTT.

The V gene is TRBV7-2, the J gene TRBJ1-5; the D is unclear. CDR3 length equals 14 residues. CDR1 is SGHTA and CDR2 is FQGNSA in the germline V gene. Deletions cut 4 bases from V and 7 bases from J, with 14 bases between. The CDR3 coding sequence is TGTGCCAGCAGCTCTCAGTGGGGAGGACAGCCCCAGCATTTT. Translated: CASSSQWGGQPQHF.

The rearrangement links TRBV14 to TRBJ1-5; D might be TRBD1 (5 bases). V gave up 1 base and J gave up 2 bases, with 21 bases separating them. Germline V gene sequence: CDR1 SGHDN, CDR2 FVKESK. The CDR3 has 19 amino acids. In nucleotides, the CDR3 is TGTGCCAGCAGCCAAGTGGGCCAGGGCAACCCCATTGGCAATCAGCCCCAGCATTTT. This codes for CASSQVGQGNPIGNQPQHF.

This chain joins TRBV5-1 and TRBJ1-2; perhaps TRBD1 as D (6 bases). Germline values: CDR1 SGHRS, CDR2 YFSETQ. V was shortened by 0 bases and J by 4 bases, with 10 bases between the two germline ends. CDR3 size: 14 residues. CDR3 coding DNA: TGCGCCAGCAGCTTGGATGGGGGCGCCTATGGCTACACCTTC. Its translation is CASSLDGGAYGYTF.

The chain recombines TRBV7-8 with TRBJ2-7; TRBD2 agrees at 7 bases. The V segment lost 1 base and the J segment 1 base; nucleotides outside the gene matches: 1. This CDR3 is built from 14 residues. CDR1 is SGHVS and CDR2 is FQNEAQ in the germline V gene. The CDR3 DNA follows: TGTGCCAGCAGCTTAGGAGCGGGATCCTACGAGCAGTACTTC. Its protein product is CASSLGAGSYEQYF.

The chain combines TRBV25-1 with TRBJ1-2; D not certain. V was shortened by 2 bases and J by 1 base, with 11 bases between the two germline ends. The CDR3 is made up of 15 amino acids. The germline CDR1 and CDR2 sequences are MGHDK and SYGVNS. Here the CDR3 reads CASSEGQTINYGYTF. For the CDR3, the DNA is TGTGCCAGCAGTGAAGGGCAGACCATTAACTATGGCTACACCTTC.

This clone is deemed medium-sized. This chain connects TRBV7-9 to TRBJ1-4; 11 bases agree with TRBD1. V lost 5 bases to trimming and J lost 8 bases; unmatched junction nucleotides: 4. Germline V lookup: CDR1 SEHNR, CDR2 FQNEAQ (reference sequence). The CDR3 runs to 14 residues. The CDR3: CASSTRTGGEKLFF. The CDR3 DNA sequence: TGTGCCAGCAGCACCCGGACAGGGGGCGAAAAACTGTTTTTT.

This clone was seen once. This chain links TRBV6-5 with TRBJ1-6; D perhaps matches TRBD1 (6 bases). Germline lookup yields CDR1 MNHEY and CDR2 SVGAGI. Trimming removed 6 bases from V and 7 bases from J, with 16 bases in between. The CDR3 is 15 residues long. CDR3 bases: TGTGCCAGCAGCCTTAGCAGGGGCTCCAATTCACCCCTCCACTTT. It is translated as CASSLSRGSNSPLHF.

V usage is TRBV28 and J usage is TRBJ2-4; 9 bases agree with TRBD1. The junction had 5 bases not matched to a gene; V was cut back by 3 bases and J by 8 bases. This CDR3 comprises 14 residues. Germline-derived CDR1 and CDR2 are MDHEN and SYDVKM. The CDR3 DNA reads as TGTGCCAGCAGTTTTTGGGACAGGGCGGACATTCAGTACTTC. This codes for CASSFWDRADIQYF.

The V gene is TRBV6-1, the J gene TRBJ2-7, with D possibly matching TRBD1 (5 bases). Trimming cost V 2 bases and J 3 bases, with 14 bases left between them. CDR3 size: 15 residues. The germline CDR1 and CDR2 sequences are MNHNS and SASEGT. CDR3 DNA sequence: TGTGCCAGCAGTGAAATGGTGGGGCGGAACTACGAGCAGTACTTC. Protein: CASSEMVGRNYEQYF.

J is TRBJ2-7 and V is TRBV19, with D possibly matching TRBD1 (6 bases). The germline CDR1 and CDR2 sequences are LNHDA and SQIVND (reference sequence). Trimming shortened V by 5 bases and J by 0 bases, and 11 bases separated the two germline ends. The CDR3 consists of 14 residues. CDR3 loop: CASSLQGHSYEQYF. CDR3 DNA: TGTGCCAGTAGTCTACAGGGTCACTCCTACGAGCAGTACTTC.

This chain uses TRBV5-1 with TRBJ1-1; 8 bases align to TRBD1. This CDR3 has 15 residues. V dropped 2 bases and J dropped 1; count of bases not matched to a gene: 4. Looked up from germline, CDR1 is SGHRS and CDR2 is YFSETQ. This CDR3 reads CASSFEDRGNTEAFF. As DNA, the CDR3 is TGCGCCAGCAGCTTCGAAGACAGGGGGAACACTGAAGCTTTCTTT.

This clone was observed a few times. Written as DNA, the CDR3 is TGTGCCAGCAGCCCCCGACAGGGGCAGGATTCACCCCTCCACTTT. It translates to CASSPRQGQDSPLHF. The V and J genes are TRBV9 and TRBJ1-6; 8 bases line up with TRBD1. In germline, CDR1 is SGDLS, CDR2 YYNGEE. The V and J ends lost 4 bases and 8 bases, in that order; junction bases with no gene match: 8. The CDR3 spans 15 residues.

The V call is TRBV7-6, the J call TRBJ2-7; no clear D. CDR1 is SGHVS, CDR2 FNYEAQ, per germline. V lost 5 bases and J 0 bases, leaving 8 bases between the germline ends. This CDR3 has 13 residues. This CDR3 reads CASSPLSSYEQYF. Here the CDR3 DNA reads TGTGCCAGCAGCCCACTAAGCTCCTACGAGCAGTACTTC.

The rearrangement joins TRBV5-5 to TRBJ2-2, with a possible D match to TRBD1 (6 bases). Germline V gene lookup returns CDR1 SGHKS and CDR2 YYEKEE (reference sequence). CDR3 length equals 14 residues. The ends were cut back, 4 bases at V and 5 bases at J, with 12 bases in the middle. In DNA form, the CDR3 reads TGTGCCAGCAGCCCAGGACAGTCTACCGGGGAGCTGTTTTTT. It encodes CASSPGQSTGELFF. The full variable domain, in which reference TRBV5-5 and TRBJ2-2 provide the parts outside the CDR3, is DAGVTQSPTHLIKTRGQQVTLRCSPISGHKSVSWYQQVLGQGPQFIFQYYEKEERGRGNFPDRFSARQFPNYSSELNVNALLLGDSALYLCASSPGQSTGELFFGEGSRLTVL.

The V and J genes are TRBV24-1 and TRBJ1-5; TRBD1 matches 10 bases. Germline loops: CDR1 KGHDR, CDR2 SFDVKD. J lost 5 bases, V lost 3 bases, and 6 bases had no gene match. The CDR3 spans 16 residues. CDR3 loop: CATSDRTGGLDQPQHF. In DNA form, the CDR3 reads TGTGCCACCAGTGATCGGACAGGGGGGTTGGATCAGCCCCAGCATTTT.

This clone was found once. This sequence joins TRBV6-5 and TRBJ2-6; no reliable D call. Trimming took 10 bases from V and 1 from J, leaving 11 bases between them. Germline CDR1 and CDR2: MNHEY and SVGAGI. The CDR3 totals 14 residues. CDR3 sequence: CATSTVSGANVLTF. The CDR3 DNA follows: TGTGCCACCTCTACTGTTTCTGGGGCCAACGTCCTGACTTTC.

This chain joins TRBV5-1 and TRBJ2-3; D is uncertain. The CDR3 is 13 amino acids. CDR1 and CDR2 (germline): SGHRS, YFSETQ. The V end lost 1 base, the J end lost 2 bases, and 5 bases lay between the germline ends. Here the CDR3 DNA reads TGCGCCAGCAGCTTGCCCCTCACAGATACGCAGTATTTT. Translating it yields CASSLPLTDTQYF.

This chain joins TRBV5-1 and TRBJ2-2; D is perhaps TRBD1 (6 bases). V lost 2 bases and J lost 3, with 11 bases in between. Germline CDR1 SGHRS, CDR2 YFSETQ. The CDR3 runs to 15 residues. The CDR3 spells CASSFGTTYTGELFF. The CDR3 nucleotides are TGCGCCAGCAGCTTCGGGACAACTTACACCGGGGAGCTGTTTTTT. Looking up the rest from reference TRBV5-1 and TRBJ2-2 gives the full variable domain: KAGVTQTPRYLIKTRGQQVTLSCSPISGHRSVSWYQQTPGQGLQFLFEYFSETQRNKGNFPGRFSGRQFSNSRSEMNVSTLELGDSALYLCASSFGTTYTGELFFGEGSRLTVL.

The chain employs TRBV11-3 and TRBJ2-1, with TRBD1 identical over 9 bases. Per the germline V gene, CDR1 is SGHNT and CDR2 is YENEEA. The CDR3 spans 16 residues. Losses at the gene ends were 6 bases for V and 5 bases for J; bases not matched to a gene: 11. The CDR3 region has the DNA TGTGCCAGCAGTCCATCACCGGGACAGGGTAACAATGAGCAGTTCTTC. Translating gives CASSPSPGQGNNEQFF.

The genes are TRBV30 and TRBJ2-6; unclear D gene. Germline V lookup: CDR1 GTSNPN, CDR2 SVGIG (reference sequence). V was pared by 7 bases and J by 1 base, with 8 bases between. The CDR3 has 13 amino acids. This chain's CDR3 is CAFTTSGANVLTF. As DNA, the CDR3 is TGTGCCTTTACGACTTCTGGGGCCAACGTCCTGACTTTC.